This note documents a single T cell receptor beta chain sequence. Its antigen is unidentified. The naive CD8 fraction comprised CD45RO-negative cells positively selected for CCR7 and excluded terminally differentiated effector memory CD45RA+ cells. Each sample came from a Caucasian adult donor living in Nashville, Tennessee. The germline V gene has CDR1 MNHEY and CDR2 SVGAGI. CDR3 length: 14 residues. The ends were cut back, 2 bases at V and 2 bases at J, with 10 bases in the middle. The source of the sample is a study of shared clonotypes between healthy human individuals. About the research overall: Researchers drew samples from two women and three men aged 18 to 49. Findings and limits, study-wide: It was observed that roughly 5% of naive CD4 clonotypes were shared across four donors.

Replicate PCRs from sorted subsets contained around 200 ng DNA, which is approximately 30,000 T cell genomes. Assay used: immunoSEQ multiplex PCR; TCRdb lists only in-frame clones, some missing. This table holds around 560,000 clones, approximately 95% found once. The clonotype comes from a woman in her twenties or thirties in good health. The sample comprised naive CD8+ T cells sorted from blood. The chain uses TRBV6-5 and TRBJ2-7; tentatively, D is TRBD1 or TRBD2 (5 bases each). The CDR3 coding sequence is TGTGCCAGCAGTTACGGGGGACCCCCCTACGAGCAGTACTTC. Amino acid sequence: CASSYGGPPYEQYF.